This T cell receptor beta chain was profiled in a study of T cell responses to AZD1222 COVID-19 vaccine listed by TCRdb under 2021. Looking at the study overall: Because spike-specific TCR depth and breadth did not differ between the two schedules, AZD1222 recipients who got a second dose at roughly 4 weeks were pooled with those who got a second dose at roughly 12 weeks. TCR sequencing covered more than 230 trial participants: 200 to 210 given two doses of AZD1222 and 26 given two doses of MenACWY control vaccine. Enrollment into the trials was organized by age into subgroups of 18-55, 56-69 and 70-plus years, and those subgroups contained approximately 160, 26 and 62 TCR-sequenced participants, respectively. General study outcomes and caveats: Most participants were white British and females outnumbered males, and the authors suggested that clonal diversity may have been underestimated. Vaccine-associated CD4 TCRs spanned the whole spike protein, with dominant responses in regions 160-218 and 743-854. Nearly half of unique spike-specific TCRs reportedly recognized epitopes outside regions mutated in the B.1.351 and B.1.1.7 variants. A significant rise in spike-specific TCR breadth and depth was observed after two AZD1222 doses relative to day 0 and relative to MenACWY recipients. Conclusions about previously exposed vaccinees are limited because only a handful of AZD1222 recipients were SARS-CoV-2 seropositive at baseline. Because no day 14 peak-response samples were available, the repertoires could be characterized only after the peak T cell response. The 56-69-year group was small, and its depth increase did not reach significance, likely because of low power.

As regards this clone: Its antigen is not yet known. Per-base quality was not reported, and no clone a single base away is much larger than it.

The CDR3 regions of human TCRbeta chains were analyzed by immunosequencing. The published analysis was carried out like this. TCRs in the repertoires were compared against a reference library of SARS-CoV-2-specific TCRs that had been generated with the MIRA antigen-specificity platform. Breadth was defined as the fraction of unique TCRs that were SARS-CoV-2-associated. Depth was defined as the fraction of total T cells that were SARS-CoV-2-associated. Using the MIRA data, every spike-specific TCR was mapped to the spike region that the TCR reacted to and assigned to either a CD4 or a CD8 class. Log10-transformed breadth and depth values were compared by one-way ANOVA with Sidak's multiple comparisons tests. Not all clones reach the TCRdb copy of this immuneACCESS table, which keeps in-frame sequences only. Checked studies attribute under half of the gap to unresolved V genes and leave the rest unexplained. For V, J and clone size, that table is used; D and trimming come from the DNA. The sample data list fewer than 130,000 clones, and about 88% of these were observed just once. 1.5% to 2% of the sample comes from the top ten.

In the paper's terms, the time point label means: baseline before first vaccination. The vaccinee samples were drawn from two UK trials, COV001 and COV002, one of which was a single-blind randomized controlled phase 2/3 trial testing AZD1222 (ChAdOx1 nCoV-19) in healthy adults. For TCRbeta chain sequencing, PBMC samples from trial participants were taken at day 0 and at day 28 after the second dose. This sequence was found in an adult in good health. The source material was peripheral blood, sampled on day 0 of AZD1222 vaccination.

The nucleotide sequence reads TGTGCCAGCAGAAGCCCGTCGATGAACACTGAAGCTTTCTTT. The encoded protein is CASRSPSMNTEAFF. Recombination connected TRBV6-5 to TRBJ1-1; too little of a D gene remains to name it. Counted from cysteine to phenylalanine, this CDR3 has 14 amino acids. This entry keeps only the CDR3 DNA: 42 bases, framed from base 1. For CDR1 and CDR2, the germline V gene lists MNHEY and SVGAGI. V and J lose 6 bases and 0 bases, and a span of 11 bases separates them.